The rows below give T cell receptor beta chains drawn from one sample of a study of Ad26.COV2.S vaccination and SARS-CoV-2 variants. Measured with immunoSEQ multiplex PCR; TCRdb has only the in-frame clones, and not every one. The data contain about 330,000 clones, roughly 90% of them singletons. Sequenced here: peripheral blood, sampled in a trial of Ad26.COV2.S vaccine versus placebo. The receptors derive from a person between 18 and 59 years old who received the Ad26.COV2.S COVID-19 vaccine or a placebo. CDR3s include the opening cysteine and the closing phenylalanine or tryptophan. Fields, in order: V gene, D gene, clone size, J gene, CDR3 protein, CDR3 DNA. The D gene is left open where the match is weak. Size tells how often a clone was seen (once, few, many) or the class of an expanded clone, and some rows leave it out.

v_call: TRBV28; d_call: .; clone_size: .; j_call: TRBJ1-2; cdr3_aa: CASSLTVNYGYTF; cdr3_nt: TGTGCCAGCAGTTTAACGGTAAACTATGGCTACACCTTC
v_call: TRBV18; d_call: TRBD2; clone_size: .; j_call: TRBJ2-5; cdr3_aa: CASSPGLAGAPLTWETQYF; cdr3_nt: TGTGCCAGCTCACCGGGACTAGCGGGGGCCCCGCTAACTTGGGAGACCCAGTACTTC
v_call: TRBV6-6; d_call: TRBD1; clone_size: .; j_call: TRBJ2-3; cdr3_aa: CASSQWDRGYEDTQYF; cdr3_nt: TGTGCCAGCAGTCAATGGGACAGGGGGTACGAGGATACGCAGTATTTT
v_call: TRBV4-3; d_call: TRBD2; clone_size: .; j_call: TRBJ2-3; cdr3_aa: CASSQEVTSGGTDTQYF; cdr3_nt: TGCGCCAGCAGCCAAGAAGTAACTAGCGGGGGCACAGATACGCAGTATTTT
v_call: TRBV5-1; d_call: .; clone_size: .; j_call: TRBJ1-1; cdr3_aa: CASSPWGGHEGTEAFF; cdr3_nt: TGCGCCAGCAGCCCATGGGGGGGACATGAGGGCACTGAAGCTTTCTTT
v_call: TRBV6-5; d_call: TRBD1; clone_size: .; j_call: TRBJ2-2; cdr3_aa: CASPGTGGFTGELFF; cdr3_nt: TGTGCCAGCCCGGGGACAGGGGGTTTTACCGGGGAGCTGTTTTTT
v_call: TRBV7-2; d_call: .; clone_size: .; j_call: TRBJ1-5; cdr3_aa: CASSLAEGQPQHF; cdr3_nt: TGTGCCAGCAGCTTAGCAGAGGGACAGCCCCAGCATTTT
v_call: TRBV7-2; d_call: .; clone_size: .; j_call: TRBJ1-3; cdr3_aa: CASSLEAGGSGNTIYF; cdr3_nt: TGTGCCAGCAGCTTAGAGGCTGGGGGCTCTGGAAACACCATATATTTT
v_call: TRBV2; d_call: .; clone_size: .; j_call: TRBJ1-2; cdr3_aa: CASSAGTEDLYGYTF; cdr3_nt: TGTGCCAGCAGCGCCGGGACGGAGGACCTCTATGGCTACACCTTC
v_call: TRBV19; d_call: .; clone_size: .; j_call: TRBJ2-3; cdr3_aa: CASSMEAVLGPDTQYF; cdr3_nt: TGTGCCAGTAGTATGGAAGCGGTTCTTGGCCCAGATACGCAGTATTTT
v_call: TRBV7-6; d_call: .; clone_size: .; j_call: TRBJ2-3; cdr3_aa: CASSLAGSGRTDTQYF; cdr3_nt: TGTGCCAGCAGCTTAGCGGGGTCGGGCCGCACAGATACGCAGTATTTT
v_call: TRBV6-1; d_call: .; clone_size: .; j_call: TRBJ2-2; cdr3_aa: CASSELGPPGELFF; cdr3_nt: TGTGCCAGCAGTGAACTAGGGCCACCCGGGGAGCTGTTTTTT
v_call: TRBV29-1; d_call: .; clone_size: .; j_call: TRBJ1-1; cdr3_aa: CSVVVDMNTEAFF; cdr3_nt: TGCAGCGTTGTTGTAGATATGAACACTGAAGCTTTCTTT
v_call: TRBV3-1/TRBV3-2; d_call: TRBD1; clone_size: .; j_call: TRBJ1-5; cdr3_aa: CASSHRTGGAGGNQPQHF; cdr3_nt: TGTGCCAGCAGCCACCGGACAGGGGGCGCGGGAGGCAATCAGCCCCAGCATTTT
v_call: TRBV5-5; d_call: .; clone_size: .; j_call: TRBJ1-4; cdr3_aa: CASSLYQGGWEKLFF; cdr3_nt: TGTGCCAGCAGCTTATATCAGGGAGGCTGGGAAAAACTGTTTTTT
v_call: TRBV5-1; d_call: .; clone_size: .; j_call: TRBJ2-2; cdr3_aa: CATTGGLGNTGELFF; cdr3_nt: TGCGCCACCACAGGTGGACTGGGTAACACCGGGGAGCTGTTTTTT
v_call: TRBV19; d_call: .; clone_size: .; j_call: TRBJ1-1; cdr3_aa: CASSREGFGNTEAFF; cdr3_nt: TGTGCCAGTAGCCGAGAAGGGTTCGGGAACACTGAAGCTTTCTTT
v_call: TRBV3-1/TRBV3-2; d_call: .; clone_size: .; j_call: TRBJ2-3; cdr3_aa: CASSFLLGTDTQYF; cdr3_nt: TGTGCCAGCAGCTTCCTGTTGGGGACAGATACGCAGTATTTT
v_call: TRBV6-4; d_call: .; clone_size: .; j_call: TRBJ1-1; cdr3_aa: CASSLGLNTEAFF; cdr3_nt: TGTGCCAGCAGCCTGGGACTGAACACTGAAGCTTTCTTT
v_call: TRBV7-8; d_call: .; clone_size: .; j_call: TRBJ2-1; cdr3_aa: CASSLPLAGLVHNEQFF; cdr3_nt: TGTGCCAGCAGCCTCCCCCTGGCAGGGTTAGTCCACAATGAGCAGTTCTTC
v_call: TRBV21-1; d_call: .; clone_size: .; j_call: TRBJ1-1; cdr3_aa: CASSKEGAGTEAFF; cdr3_nt: TGTGCCAGCAGCAAAGAGGGAGCAGGCACTGAAGCTTTCTTT
v_call: TRBV9; d_call: .; clone_size: once; j_call: TRBJ2-1; cdr3_aa: CASSGGSLNNEQFF; cdr3_nt: TGTGCCAGCAGTGGGGGCAGTTTAAACAATGAGCAGTTCTTC
v_call: TRBV24-1; d_call: .; clone_size: .; j_call: TRBJ1-5; cdr3_aa: CATSDRSSNQPQHF; cdr3_nt: TGTGCCACCAGTGATAGAAGTAGCAATCAGCCCCAGCATTTT
v_call: TRBV19; d_call: TRBD1; clone_size: .; j_call: TRBJ1-5; cdr3_aa: CASRIYGTGRNQPQHF; cdr3_nt: TGTGCCAGTAGGATCTATGGGACAGGTCGCAATCAGCCCCAGCATTTT
v_call: TRBV9; d_call: .; clone_size: .; j_call: TRBJ2-4; cdr3_aa: CASSSGVAAKNIQYF; cdr3_nt: TGTGCCAGCAGCTCTGGGGTCGCGGCCAAAAACATTCAGTACTTC
v_call: TRBV7-9; d_call: .; clone_size: once; j_call: TRBJ1-1; cdr3_aa: CASSENTEAFF; cdr3_nt: TGTGCCAGCTCAGAGAACACTGAAGCTTTCTTT
v_call: TRBV5-4; d_call: TRBD2; clone_size: .; j_call: TRBJ2-3; cdr3_aa: CASSLTSGSTDTQYF; cdr3_nt: TGTGCCAGCAGCCTGACTAGCGGGAGCACAGATACGCAGTATTTT
v_call: TRBV6-1; d_call: .; clone_size: .; j_call: TRBJ2-6; cdr3_aa: CASSEGFYSGANVLTF; cdr3_nt: TGTGCCAGCAGTGAGGGGTTTTACTCTGGGGCCAACGTCCTGACTTTC
v_call: TRBV2; d_call: .; clone_size: .; j_call: TRBJ2-5; cdr3_aa: CASISDQETQYF; cdr3_nt: TGTGCCAGCATATCGGACCAAGAGACCCAGTACTTC
v_call: TRBV7-3; d_call: .; clone_size: .; j_call: TRBJ2-1; cdr3_aa: CASSSGRGSYNEQFF; cdr3_nt: TGTGCCAGCAGCTCCGGTCGGGGCTCCTACAATGAGCAGTTCTTC
v_call: TRBV4-3; d_call: .; clone_size: once; j_call: TRBJ1-1; cdr3_aa: CASSHGQNTEAFF; cdr3_nt: TGCGCCAGCAGCCACGGGCAGAACACTGAAGCTTTCTTT
v_call: TRBV15; d_call: TRBD1; clone_size: .; j_call: TRBJ1-2; cdr3_aa: CATSKYLPGQQAYGYTF; cdr3_nt: TGTGCCACCAGCAAATACTTACCGGGACAGCAGGCCTATGGCTACACCTTC
v_call: TRBV4-1; d_call: TRBD1; clone_size: .; j_call: TRBJ1-2; cdr3_aa: CASSQVTGGPSYGYTF; cdr3_nt: TGCGCCAGCAGCCAAGTCACAGGGGGCCCTTCCTATGGCTACACCTTC
v_call: TRBV15; d_call: .; clone_size: .; j_call: TRBJ1-5; cdr3_aa: CATGGDQPQHF; cdr3_nt: TGTGCTACCGGGGGGGATCAGCCCCAGCATTTT
v_call: TRBV3-1/TRBV3-2; d_call: TRBD1; clone_size: .; j_call: TRBJ2-7; cdr3_aa: CASSQVGGTGAREQYF; cdr3_nt: TGTGCCAGCAGCCAAGTAGGAGGGACAGGGGCGAGGGAGCAGTACTTC
v_call: TRBV29-1; d_call: .; clone_size: few; j_call: TRBJ1-1; cdr3_aa: CSVASRDARAFF; cdr3_nt: TGCAGCGTTGCAAGTCGGGACGCAAGAGCTTTCTTT
v_call: TRBV12-3/TRBV12-4; d_call: .; clone_size: .; j_call: TRBJ1-2; cdr3_aa: CASSLRDRDGYTF; cdr3_nt: TGTGCCAGCAGCCTAAGGGACCGCGATGGCTACACCTTC
v_call: TRBV3-1/TRBV3-2; d_call: TRBD2; clone_size: .; j_call: TRBJ2-5; cdr3_aa: CASSPLGLAVPSQETQYF; cdr3_nt: TGTGCCAGCAGCCCCCTGGGACTAGCGGTTCCCTCACAAGAGACCCAGTACTTC
v_call: TRBV7-2; d_call: .; clone_size: once; j_call: TRBJ2-2; cdr3_aa: CASTAVALSWWDTGELFF; cdr3_nt: TGTGCCAGCACCGCGGTGGCCCTGAGTTGGTGGGACACCGGGGAGCTGTTTTTT
v_call: TRBV6-5; d_call: .; clone_size: .; j_call: TRBJ1-3; cdr3_aa: CASKGLTLPGNTIYF; cdr3_nt: TGTGCCAGCAAGGGCCTGACTTTACCTGGAAACACCATATATTTT
v_call: TRBV6-6; d_call: TRBD1; clone_size: few; j_call: TRBJ1-4; cdr3_aa: CASSPGQGSTNEKLFF; cdr3_nt: TGTGCCAGCAGCCCGGGACAGGGATCAACTAATGAAAAACTGTTTTTT
v_call: TRBV11-3; d_call: .; clone_size: .; j_call: TRBJ2-3; cdr3_aa: CASILRDTDTQYF; cdr3_nt: TGTGCCAGCATCCTGCGGGACACAGATACGCAGTATTTT
v_call: TRBV7-2; d_call: .; clone_size: .; j_call: TRBJ2-1; cdr3_aa: CASSLNGASSYNEQFF; cdr3_nt: TGTGCCAGCAGCTTAAACGGGGCTAGCTCCTACAATGAGCAGTTCTTC
v_call: TRBV9; d_call: .; clone_size: .; j_call: TRBJ1-1; cdr3_aa: CASSRRQFLKTEAFF; cdr3_nt: TGTGCCAGCAGTCGCCGACAGTTCTTGAAGACTGAAGCTTTCTTT
v_call: TRBV18; d_call: .; clone_size: .; j_call: TRBJ1-1; cdr3_aa: CASSRRIIGLVGTEAFF; cdr3_nt: TGTGCCAGCTCACGACGAATAATTGGACTGGTTGGCACTGAAGCTTTCTTT
v_call: TRBV6-5; d_call: .; clone_size: .; j_call: TRBJ1-1; cdr3_aa: CASSSLTENTEAFF; cdr3_nt: TGTGCCAGCAGCTCCCTAACAGAGAACACTGAAGCTTTCTTT
v_call: TRBV15; d_call: .; clone_size: .; j_call: TRBJ1-1; cdr3_aa: CATSREPSNTEAFF; cdr3_nt: TGTGCCACCAGCAGAGAACCATCGAACACTGAAGCTTTCTTT
v_call: TRBV10-3; d_call: TRBD1; clone_size: .; j_call: TRBJ2-3; cdr3_aa: CAIRAGTGNTDTQYF; cdr3_nt: TGTGCCATCAGAGCCGGGACAGGGAACACAGATACGCAGTATTTT
v_call: TRBV7-2; d_call: .; clone_size: .; j_call: TRBJ2-5; cdr3_aa: CASSLRRGEKETQYF; cdr3_nt: TGTGCCAGCAGCTTAAGGAGGGGGGAAAAAGAGACCCAGTACTTC
v_call: TRBV7-2; d_call: TRBD1; clone_size: .; j_call: TRBJ1-5; cdr3_aa: CASSPRQGRSGNQPQHF; cdr3_nt: TGTGCCAGCAGCCCCCGACAGGGACGGTCTGGCAATCAGCCCCAGCATTTT
v_call: TRBV6-6; d_call: .; clone_size: .; j_call: TRBJ2-5; cdr3_aa: CASSQDIRETQYF; cdr3_nt: TGTGCCAGCAGCCAGGACATTCGGGAGACCCAGTACTTC
v_call: TRBV11-3; d_call: TRBD2; clone_size: .; j_call: TRBJ2-1; cdr3_aa: CASSLSGTSGGNEQFF; cdr3_nt: TGTGCCAGCAGCTTGTCCGGGACTAGCGGGGGAAATGAGCAGTTCTTC
v_call: TRBV2; d_call: .; clone_size: .; j_call: TRBJ2-3; cdr3_aa: CASSLRAGSDTQYF; cdr3_nt: TGTGCCAGCAGCCTACGAGCAGGGTCAGATACGCAGTATTTT